The 18 T cell receptor beta chains reported below all come from one sample, sequenced in a study of T-cell reconstitution after alpha-beta-depleted transplantation in children. Molecular barcoding with unique molecular identifiers was used for the TCRbeta library. Using its own MiXCR run on the PCR reads, TCRdb lists one record per CDR3 protein. The sample yields 250,000 to 350,000 distinct CDR3 sequences, 9.9% seen once. The sample was PBMCs from the stem cell graft donor, taken from the stem cell graft. These receptors were collected from a human donor who donated a stem cell graft to a child with SCID.

The V gene is TRBV18, the J gene TRBJ2-3; tentatively, D is TRBD2 (6 bases). The germline V gene encodes CDR1 KGHSH and CDR2 LQKENI. V gave up 2 bases and J gave up 5 bases, with 8 bases separating them. This CDR3 region has 13 residues. The CDR3 protein is CASSPTGLDTQYF. CDR3 nucleotides: TGTGCCAGCTCACCAACGGGACTAGATACGCAGTATTTT.

This clonotype was seen only a few times. V gene TRBV5-1 combines with J gene TRBJ2-7; 7 positions match TRBD1. Germline lookup yields CDR1 SGHRS and CDR2 YFSETQ. The CDR3 extends over 16 amino acids. V lost 1 base and J lost 4; bases outside the gene matches: 11. Written as DNA, the CDR3 is TGCGCCAGCAGCTTGCTCCCCACCCGACAGGGTTACGAGCAGTACTTC. It specifies CASSLLPTRQGYEQYF.

V usage is TRBV6-1 and J usage is TRBJ2-7, with a weak D call TRBD1 (6 bases). Trimming removed 4 bases at V and 4 bases at J, with 17 bases between. This CDR3 spans 15 amino acids. From germline, CDR1 is MNHNS and CDR2 SASEGT. The DNA of the CDR3 is TGTGCCAGCAGTGTTGAACAGGGTAAATCTTACGAGCAGTACTTC. Protein product: CASSVEQGKSYEQYF.

This clonotype was picked up a small number of times. The genes are TRBV7-8 and TRBJ1-5; TRBD1 matches at 12 bases. Germline lookup yields CDR1 SGHVS and CDR2 FQNEAQ. V gave up 3 bases and J gave up 5 bases; unmatched junction bases: 14. CDR3 size: 19 residues. DNA for the CDR3: TGTGCCAGCAGCTTTAGTAGCCTCCGGGACAGGGGGCCGTATCAGCCCCAGCATTTT. It encodes CASSFSSLRDRGPYQPQHF.

This clonotype was recorded a few times. V is TRBV18 and J is TRBJ2-6; no reliable D call. Trimming left V 5 bases short and J 2 bases short, with 10 bases between. Germline lookup yields CDR1 KGHSH and CDR2 LQKENI. The CDR3 loop spans 15 amino acids. CDR3 in amino acids: CASSEGPTGANVLTF. Here the CDR3 DNA reads TGTGCCAGCTCAGAAGGACCAACTGGGGCCAACGTCCTGACTTTC.

This clonotype was observed many times. The chain is built from TRBV7-9 and TRBJ2-2; the D call may be TRBD1 or TRBD2 (5 bases each). The germline V and J ends were trimmed by 7 bases and 1 base, with 10 bases remaining between them. The CDR3 contains 14 residues. Germline CDR1 is SEHNR and CDR2 is FQNEAQ (reference sequence). The CDR3 bases are TGTGCCAGCAAGTGGGACCAGAACACCGGGGAGCTGTTTTTT. Translation: CASKWDQNTGELFF. Together with reference TRBV7-9 and TRBJ2-2, the CDR3 gives the full variable domain: DTGVSQNPRHKITKRGQNVTFRCDPISEHNRLYWYRQTLGQGPEFLTYFQNEAQLEKSRLLSDRFSAERPKGSFSTLEIQRTEQGDSAMYLCASKWDQNTGELFFGEGSRLTVL.

This chain links TRBV19 with TRBJ2-2; TRBD1 matches at 8 bases. V lost 3 bases, J lost 6 bases, and 3 bases stayed unmatched. CDR3 length: 14 amino acids. The V gene's germline CDR1 is LNHDA and CDR2 SQIVND (reference sequence). The CDR3 nucleotides read TGTGCCAGTAGTATCGCACAGGGGGCCGGGGAGCTGTTTTTT. It codes for CASSIAQGAGELFF.

This clonotype was seen repeatedly, ten times or more. The chain employs TRBV12-3 or TRBV12-4 and TRBJ2-3; TRBD1 agrees at 7 bases. V was clipped by 3 bases and J by 15 bases; unmatched bases: 9. There are 12 residues in the CDR3. For the CDR3, the DNA is TGTGCCAGCAGTTTGGACAGGTTTCGATCTTATTTT. This sequence encodes CASSLDRFRSYF.

Many counts were recorded for this clonotype. In nucleotides, the CDR3 is TGTGCCAGCAGCTTGGAAGGCGGGAGCAATCAGCCCCAGCATTTT. Amino acids: CASSLEGGSNQPQHF. This chain joins TRBV5-5 and TRBJ1-5; D is unresolved. The CDR3 contains 15 residues. The germline V gene has CDR1 SGHKS and CDR2 YYEKEE (reference sequence). The V end lost 0 bases, the J end lost 1 base, and 8 bases lay between the germline ends.

This clonotype showed up just a few times. The V call is TRBV20-1, the J call TRBJ1-4; tentative D call: TRBD1 (6 bases). There are 12 residues in the CDR3. Looked up from germline, CDR1 is DFQATT and CDR2 is SNEGSKA (reference sequence). V was pared by 3 bases and J by 7 bases, with 9 bases between. In DNA form, the CDR3 reads TGCAGTGCTAGCCAGGGGACTGAAAAACTGTTTTTT. Translating gives CSASQGTEKLFF.

The chain employs TRBV7-2 and TRBJ2-1; 11 bases agree with TRBD1. V was clipped by 3 bases and J by 8 bases; unmatched bases: 6. Germline loops: CDR1 SGHTA, CDR2 FQGNSA. The CDR3 consists of 15 residues. CDR3 amino acids: CASSFGQGATDEQFF. CDR3 DNA: TGTGCCAGCAGCTTCGGACAGGGGGCGACGGATGAGCAGTTCTTC.

The chain couples TRBV20-1 to TRBJ1-6; D is possibly TRBD1 (5 bases). The CDR3 contains 15 residues. From germline, CDR1 is DFQATT and CDR2 SNEGSKA (reference sequence). V lost 6 bases, J lost 6 bases, and 18 bases lay in between. The chain's CDR3 is CSATDPGEVNSPLHF. In nucleotides, the CDR3 is TGCAGTGCGACAGACCCGGGGGAAGTTAATTCACCCCTCCACTTT.

V gene TRBV29-1 combines with J gene TRBJ2-7; D is unclear. Between the trimmed V and J ends, which lost 3 bases and 2 bases, there was a span of 8 bases. The CDR3 runs to 12 residues. Germline V gives CDR1 SQVTM, CDR2 ANQGSEA. The CDR3 sequence is CSVEVSAYEQYF. CDR3 in DNA: TGCAGCGTTGAGGTCAGTGCCTACGAGCAGTACTTC.

This clonotype has only a few counts. The V and J genes are TRBV7-3 and TRBJ2-3, with D tentatively TRBD2 (7 bases). Germline CDR1 and CDR2: SGHTA and FQGTGA. The CDR3 consists of 15 residues. Between the trimmed V and J ends, which lost 3 bases and 6 bases, there was a span of 16 bases. CDR3 sequence reads: CASSFLGGRGDTQYF. The CDR3 nucleotides read TGTGCCAGCAGCTTCCTCGGGGGGCGGGGGGATACGCAGTATTTT. The full variable domain, its missing parts supplied by reference TRBV7-3 and TRBJ2-3, is GAGVSQTPSNKVTEKGKYVELRCDPISGHTALYWYRQSLGQGPEFLIYFQGTGAADDSGLPNDRFFAVRPEGSVSTLKIQRTERGDSAVYLCASSFLGGRGDTQYFGPGTRLTVL.

This clonotype showed up just a few times. The J gene is TRBJ1-5, the V gene TRBV29-1, with TRBD1 as a possible D gene (6 bases). The CDR3 spans 14 residues. Germline V lookup: CDR1 SQVTM, CDR2 ANQGSEA. V lost 6 bases to trimming and J lost 3 bases, with 15 bases between them. CDR3 amino acids: CSVVQGPDNQPQHF. The DNA for the CDR3 is TGCAGCGTGGTACAGGGTCCCGACAATCAGCCCCAGCATTTT.

This clonotype was observed at least ten times. The rearrangement links TRBV7-9 to TRBJ2-7, with D maybe TRBD1 (5 bases). V lost 4 bases, J lost 0 bases, and 13 bases lay in between. The CDR3 is made up of 15 amino acids. Germline V gene data show CDR1 as SEHNR and CDR2 as FQNEAQ (reference sequence). CDR3 in DNA: TGTGCCAGCAGCTCATGGCAGGGCGGCTCCTACGAGCAGTACTTC. Its translation: CASSSWQGGSYEQYF.

The gene calls are TRBV7-2 and TRBJ2-1; 10 bases fit TRBD2. V lost 5 bases to trimming and J lost 4 bases; unmatched junction nucleotides: 8. Germline CDR1 and CDR2: SGHTA and FQGNSA. The CDR3 runs to 16 residues. CDR3: CASSKSGGAFYNEQFF. In nucleotides, the CDR3 is TGTGCCAGCAGCAAAAGCGGGGGGGCATTTTACAATGAGCAGTTCTTC.

The rearrangement joins TRBV5-4 to TRBJ2-5; 7 bases agree with TRBD1. The CDR3 has 14 amino acids. Germline V gene data show CDR1 as SGHNT and CDR2 as YYREEE (reference sequence). Unmatched junction bases numbered 4, after V lost 5 bases and J lost 0 bases. Here the CDR3 DNA reads TGTGCCAGCAGGGGGGACAGTAACCAAGAGACCCAGTACTTC. Translated, it gives CASRGDSNQETQYF.